What follows are 24 T cell receptor beta chains derived from one specimen sequenced in a study of blood T cell repertoires in COVID-19. Here immunoSEQ multiplex PCR was the method, and the copy in TCRdb shows in-frame clones only, minus some. The table lists roughly 200,000 clones, roughly 84% of them singletons. Sequences were obtained from peripheral blood. Receptor source: a woman aged 80 or older with acute or convalescent COVID-19.

The chain combines TRBV7-3 with TRBJ2-7; unclear D gene. The germline V gene has CDR1 SGHTA and CDR2 FQGTGA. CDR3 length: 14 residues. Deletions cut 5 bases from V and 6 bases from J, with 17 bases between. The CDR3 loop is CASSPSLTSPEQYF. The CDR3 DNA is TGTGCCAGCAGCCCGTCATTGACATCCCCCGAGCAGTACTTC. The whole variable domain, remainder taken from reference TRBV7-3 and TRBJ2-7, is GAGVSQTPSNKVTEKGKYVELRCDPISGHTALYWYRQSLGQGPEFLIYFQGTGAADDSGLPNDRFFAVRPEGSVSTLKIQRTERGDSAVYLCASSPSLTSPEQYFGPGTRLTVT.

This sequence joins TRBV12-3 or TRBV12-4 and TRBJ2-3; D unclear. With 3 bases removed from V and 1 base from J, the gap between germline ends came to 5 bases. This CDR3 has 13 amino acids. The CDR3 reads CASSFSGTDTQYF. DNA for the CDR3: TGTGCCAGCAGTTTCTCGGGCACAGATACGCAGTATTTT.

In nucleotides, the CDR3 is TGTGCCTGGGGGAGCTTCGGAAACACCATATATTTT. Translating gives CAWGSFGNTIYF. The rearrangement links TRBV30 to TRBJ1-3; D is unclear. CDR1 GTSNPN and CDR2 SVGIG come from the germline V gene (reference sequence). CDR3 length: 12 amino acids. Trimming removed 5 bases at V and 4 bases at J, with 9 bases between.

The chain carries TRBV11-2 and TRBJ1-6; D not resolved. The germline CDR1 and CDR2 sequences are SGHAT and FQNNGV. V was shortened by 8 bases and J by 6 bases, with 8 bases between the two germline ends. The CDR3 is made up of 12 amino acids. The CDR3 protein is CASGQTNSPLHF. The CDR3 coding sequence is TGTGCCAGCGGGCAGACTAATTCACCCCTCCACTTT.

The genes are TRBV19 and TRBJ2-1; perhaps TRBD2 as D (6 bases). Germline CDR1 and CDR2: LNHDA and SQIVND (reference sequence). The CDR3 consists of 14 residues. V lost 7 bases to trimming and J lost 7 bases, with 17 bases between them. CDR3 sequence: CASKEGGRFNEQFF. In DNA form, the CDR3 reads TGTGCCAGTAAAGAAGGAGGGAGGTTTAATGAGCAGTTCTTC.

The rearrangement links TRBV7-2 to TRBJ2-2; perhaps TRBD1 as D (6 bases). The length of the CDR3 is 17 residues. The germline V and J ends were trimmed by 3 bases and 2 bases, with 16 bases remaining between them. Germline CDR1 SGHTA, CDR2 FQGNSA. DNA of the CDR3: TGTGCCAGCAGCTTCTGGGGTCGACAGGTTAACACCGGGGAGCTGTTTTTT. This encodes CASSFWGRQVNTGELFF.

The chain recombines TRBV6-6 with TRBJ2-2, with no clear D. CDR3 length: 10 amino acids. Trimming cost V 8 bases and J 8 bases, with 6 bases left between them. CDR1 is MNHNY and CDR2 is SVGAGI in the germline V gene (reference sequence). The CDR3 DNA follows: TGTGCCAGCGTAAAAGGGGAGCTGTTTTTT. Translation gives CASVKGELFF.

The chain employs TRBV3-1 (or the pseudogene TRBV3-2) and TRBJ2-7; 8 nucleotides line up with TRBD2. V trimming: 2 bases; J trimming: 6 bases; junction bases outside the gene matches: 9. This CDR3 is built from 15 residues. Looked up from germline, CDR1 is LGHDT and CDR2 is YNNKEL (reference sequence). The CDR3 nucleotides read TGTGCCAGCAGCCAATCTTCGAGCGGGAGAAGCGAGCAGTACTTC. Translating gives CASSQSSSGRSEQYF.

As for this clone: In the same sample, other DNA sequences code for this CDR3. The rearrangement links TRBV28 to TRBJ2-1; 9 bases are a match to TRBD1. CDR3 length: 15 amino acids. Germline values: CDR1 MDHEN, CDR2 SYDVKM. Trimming at V came to 3 bases and at J to 0 bases, leaving 0 bases not matched to a gene. Here the CDR3 reads CASSLGQGSYNEQFF. The CDR3, as DNA: TGTGCCAGCAGTTTGGGACAGGGCTCCTACAATGAGCAGTTCTTC.

The chain joins TRBV6-6 to TRBJ1-1; D perhaps matches TRBD1 (6 bases). Germline-derived CDR1 and CDR2 are MNHNY and SVGAGI (reference sequence). The V and J ends lost 7 bases and 5 bases respectively, with 20 bases between them. CDR3 size: 15 residues. The CDR3 spells CASTSVRAGETEAFF. As DNA, the CDR3 is TGTGCCAGCACCTCGGTTCGGGCAGGGGAGACTGAAGCTTTCTTT.

The CDR3: CATSREPSGGNEQFF. Here the CDR3 DNA reads TGTGCCACCAGCAGAGAACCTAGCGGCGGAAATGAGCAGTTCTTC. J is TRBJ2-1 and V is TRBV15; TRBD2 matches at 7 bases. This CDR3 is built from 15 residues. The germline V gene has CDR1 LNHNV and CDR2 YYDKDF (reference sequence). J gave up 7 bases and V 0 bases, and 6 bases lay outside the gene matches.

V gene TRBV30 combines with J gene TRBJ2-7, with D maybe TRBD2 (5 bases). Germline V CDR1 and CDR2: GTSNPN, SVGIG (reference sequence). Trimming pared 4 bases from V and 1 base from J, leaving 11 bases between. The CDR3 contains 13 residues. The CDR3 DNA reads as TGTGCCTGGAAGCCGGGAAAGTCCTACGAGCAGTACTTC. Protein sequence: CAWKPGKSYEQYF.

The chain has TRBV6-6 and TRBJ2-5, with a weak D call TRBD2 (5 bases). The CDR3 loop spans 15 amino acids. Per germline, CDR1 MNHNY and CDR2 SVGAGI (reference sequence). Trimming removed 7 bases from V and 1 base from J, with 16 bases in between. In DNA form, the CDR3 reads TGTGCCAGCACCCCTCGGACGGGATCCCAAGAGACCCAGTACTTC. Encoded protein: CASTPRTGSQETQYF.

The rearrangement joins TRBV27 to TRBJ2-1; D may be TRBD2 (6 bases). V lost 5 bases and J 7 bases, leaving 15 bases between the germline ends. This CDR3 comprises 14 residues. Germline CDR1 and CDR2: MNHEY and SMNVEV (reference sequence). The CDR3 protein is CASSTSLEGNEQFF. As DNA, the CDR3 is TGTGCCAGCAGTACCAGCCTGGAGGGGAATGAGCAGTTCTTC.

The J gene is TRBJ2-5, the V gene TRBV5-1; 7 positions agree with TRBD2. The CDR3 sequence is 14 residues long. Germline V gives CDR1 SGHRS, CDR2 YFSETQ. V gave up 3 bases and J gave up 5 bases; unmatched junction bases: 7. The CDR3 coding sequence is TGCGCCAGCAGCTCACCTAGCGGAAGTGAGACCCAGTACTTC. As protein: CASSSPSGSETQYF.

This chain connects TRBV19 to TRBJ1-5, with 8 bases fitting TRBD1. This CDR3 is 16 amino acids long. The germline gives CDR1 LNHDA, CDR2 SQIVND (reference sequence). V was pared by 3 bases and J by 2 bases, with 6 bases of the junction left unmatched. In DNA form, the CDR3 reads TGTGCCAGTAGTATTACAGGGGGAGCTCGCAATCAGCCCCAGCATTTT. Its translation is CASSITGGARNQPQHF.

The rearrangement uses TRBV27 and TRBJ2-2, with a possible D match to TRBD2 (6 bases). Germline V gives CDR1 MNHEY, CDR2 SMNVEV (reference sequence). V was cut by 8 bases and J by 4 bases, with 23 bases left in between. The CDR3 is made up of 17 amino acids. CDR3 coding DNA: TGTGCCAGCGGGGGGTCGGCTCCCCTAAAACTCACCGGGGAGCTGTTTTTT. Encoded protein: CASGGSAPLKLTGELFF.

The chain has TRBV6-5 and TRBJ1-1, with D uncertain. CDR3 length: 15 amino acids. Trimming left V 2 bases short and J 1 base short, with 11 bases between. The V gene's germline CDR1 is MNHEY and CDR2 SVGAGI. CDR3 sequence: CASSYGSPPNTEAFF. The CDR3 coding sequence is TGTGCCAGCAGTTACGGTAGCCCCCCGAACACTGAAGCTTTCTTT.

The rearrangement joins TRBV9 to TRBJ2-7, with 9 nucleotides matching TRBD2. This CDR3 is built from 16 residues. Trimming at V came to 0 bases and at J to 1 base, leaving 5 bases not matched to a gene. Looked up from germline, CDR1 is SGDLS and CDR2 is YYNGEE. The CDR3 spells CASSVGSSGTSYEQYF. CDR3 DNA: TGTGCCAGCAGCGTAGGGTCTAGCGGGACTTCCTACGAGCAGTACTTC. Based on the CDR3 plus reference TRBV9 and TRBJ2-7, the full variable domain is DSGVTQTPKHLITATGQRVTLRCSPRSGDLSVYWYQQSLDQGLQFLIQYYNGEERAKGNILERFSAQQFPDLHSELNLSSLELGDSALYFCASSVGSSGTSYEQYFGPGTRLTVT.

The gene calls are TRBV5-1 and TRBJ1-1; D uncertain. This CDR3 region has 14 residues. Trimming pared 3 bases from V and 1 base from J, leaving 10 bases between. Germline V CDR1 and CDR2: SGHRS, YFSETQ. CDR3 sequence (DNA): TGCGCCAGCAGCTACCCAGGCCAGAACACTGAAGCTTTCTTT. Protein sequence: CASSYPGQNTEAFF.

V and J are TRBV2 and TRBJ2-3; 7 nucleotides align to TRBD2. CDR1 SNHLY and CDR2 FYNNEI come from the germline V gene. The V gene end was trimmed by 2 bases and the J gene end by 5 bases; junction bases not matched to a gene: 7. The CDR3 is 15 amino acids. The CDR3 coding sequence is TGTGCCAGCAGTGAATTCGGCGGGAGAGGAGATACGCAGTATTTT. This sequence encodes CASSEFGGRGDTQYF.

The chain carries TRBV28 and TRBJ2-7; 8 bases match TRBD1. This CDR3 has 16 amino acids. V was clipped by 2 bases and J by 4 bases; unmatched bases: 10. Germline-derived CDR1 and CDR2 are MDHEN and SYDVKM. The CDR3 nucleotides are TGTGCCAGCAGTTTAGGCCCACCTACAGGGGGATACGAGCAGTACTTC. Protein product: CASSLGPPTGGYEQYF.

V is TRBV7-9 and J is TRBJ1-4; D possibly corresponds to TRBD1 (6 bases). Trimming removed 6 bases from V and 4 bases from J, with 15 bases in between. This CDR3 is 15 amino acids long. CDR1 and CDR2 (germline): SEHNR, FQNEAQ (reference sequence). The DNA for the CDR3 is TGTGCCAGCAGTTCGAACCAGGGGTTTAATGAAAAACTGTTTTTT. Its translation is CASSSNQGFNEKLFF.

The rearrangement links TRBV19 to TRBJ2-2, with D perhaps TRBD1 (6 bases). Trimming stripped 5 bases from V and 5 bases from J, with 15 bases between. The germline gives CDR1 LNHDA, CDR2 SQIVND (reference sequence). This CDR3 contains 15 residues. The DNA of the CDR3 is TGTGCCAGTAGTCCTATCCCCAGGGGAACCGGGGAGCTGTTTTTT. Protein: CASSPIPRGTGELFF.